These 8 T cell receptor beta chains came from one sample sequenced in a study of PD-L1 blockade in urothelial cancer. This table comes from immunoSEQ multiplex PCR, and its TCRdb copy is limited to in-frame clones, with some not included. The sample shows around 25,000 clones, around nine tenths of them seen only once. The input for sequencing was PBMCs, taken around atezolizumab (anti-PD-L1) treatment. These receptors came from a man aged 50 to 60 with urothelial cancer.

The rearrangement joins TRBV20-1 to TRBJ2-3; D is unclear. V was shortened by 6 bases and J by 8 bases, with 3 bases between the two germline ends. Germline assignment: CDR1 DFQATT and CDR2 SNEGSKA (reference sequence). The CDR3 covers 8 residues. This chain's CDR3 is CSAGTQYF. The CDR3 DNA reads as TGCAGTGCCGGTACGCAGTATTTT.

The gene calls are TRBV6-5 and TRBJ2-1, with a possible D match to TRBD2 (6 bases). V lost 5 bases, J lost 2 bases, and 10 bases lay in between. Germline CDR1 and CDR2: MNHEY and SVGAGI. This CDR3 has 14 amino acids. CDR3 sequence reads: CASSIAATYNEQFF. CDR3 nucleotide sequence: TGTGCCAGCAGTATAGCGGCCACCTACAATGAGCAGTTCTTC.

The J gene is TRBJ2-1, the V gene TRBV5-5; perhaps TRBD1 as D (5 bases). This CDR3 contains 13 residues. CDR1 is SGHKS and CDR2 is YYEKEE in the germline V gene (reference sequence). The V end lost 5 bases, the J end lost 3 bases, and 9 bases lay between the germline ends. The CDR3 nucleotides read TGTGCCAGCAGGTCGACAGACTACAATGAGCAGTTCTTC. Its protein is CASRSTDYNEQFF. The variable domain in full, completed from reference TRBV5-5 and TRBJ2-1, reads DAGVTQSPTHLIKTRGQQVTLRCSPISGHKSVSWYQQVLGQGPQFIFQYYEKEERGRGNFPDRFSARQFPNYSSELNVNALLLGDSALYLCASRSTDYNEQFFGPGTRLTVL.

The genes are TRBV10-3 and TRBJ2-1, with TRBD2 identical over 11 bases. The CDR3 loop spans 15 amino acids. Germline values: CDR1 ENHRY, CDR2 SYGVKD. Losses at the gene ends were 6 bases for V and 7 bases for J; bases not matched to a gene: 8. CDR3 sequence (DNA): TGTGCCATCAGCCAACTAGCGGGAGTCGAGAATGAGCAGTTCTTC. Translating gives CAISQLAGVENEQFF.

J is TRBJ2-1 and V is TRBV30; 8 nucleotides agree with TRBD1. The CDR3 runs to 13 residues. V lost 3 bases, J lost 12 bases, and 10 bases stayed unmatched. Germline CDR1 is GTSNPN and CDR2 is SVGIG (reference sequence). The chain's CDR3 is CAWRGQGALGQFF. The CDR3 region has the DNA TGTGCCTGGAGAGGGCAGGGGGCGCTTGGGCAGTTCTTC.

V usage is TRBV25-1 and J usage is TRBJ2-3; D gene unclear. Looked up from germline, CDR1 is MGHDK and CDR2 is SYGVNS. V lost 4 bases, J lost 5 bases, and 13 bases lay in between. The CDR3 consists of 14 residues. CDR3 in DNA: TGTGCCAGCAGTGGTCATAAGACGGGAGATACGCAGTATTTT. Translating gives CASSGHKTGDTQYF.

The chain is built from TRBV21-1 and TRBJ2-3; the table's D call, TRBD1, was not checked against the DNA. TRBV21-1 is described as a pseudogene. This CDR3 contains 17 residues. This CDR3 reads CASSKGQGLSQSDTQYF. DNA of the CDR3: TGTGCCAGCAGCAAGGGACAGGGGTTAAGTCAATCAGATACGCAGTATTTT.

This chain joins TRBV2 and TRBJ2-3; 11 nucleotides agree with TRBD2. J was trimmed by 0 bases and V by 6 bases; bases with no gene match: 2. The CDR3 is made up of 15 amino acids. Germline assignment: CDR1 SNHLY and CDR2 FYNNEI. CDR3 sequence reads: CASSRTSGSTDTQYF. For the CDR3, the DNA is TGTGCCAGCAGCCGGACTAGCGGGAGCACAGATACGCAGTATTTT.